A single sample gave rise to the 15 T cell receptor beta chains below, sequenced in a study of cytomegalovirus exposure and HLA in healthy donors. The PCR used 60 Vbeta and 13 Jbeta primers. The repertoire was sequenced with immunoSEQ multiplex PCR; TCRdb's copy has only in-frame clones and lacks some. Seen here are over 70,000 clones, just over 65% observed once, and the top ten hold 2.1%. Sequencing used PBMCs. These receptors were collected from a man under 40 in good health and CMV-seronegative.

J is TRBJ2-3 and V is TRBV9; 9 nucleotides align to TRBD1. Trimming took 1 base from V and 4 from J; bases not matched to a gene: 7. The germline gives CDR1 SGDLS, CDR2 YYNGEE. The CDR3 is 16 amino acids. Here the CDR3 DNA reads TGTGCCAGCAGCGTACCACCGGGACAGGGACCAGATACGCAGTATTTT. Translated, it gives CASSVPPGQGPDTQYF.

This chain uses TRBV6-5 with TRBJ2-7, with no clear D. The CDR3 is made up of 15 amino acids. Trimming took off 2 bases at V and 5 bases at J, with 16 bases between the two ends. Germline V gives CDR1 MNHEY, CDR2 SVGAGI. The chain's CDR3 is CASSYGLHYKNEQYF. In DNA form, the CDR3 reads TGTGCCAGCAGTTACGGGCTCCATTATAAGAACGAGCAGTACTTC.

The CDR3 DNA reads TGTGCCAGCAGTTACTCGAACGAGGGATACGAGCAGTACTTC. Translated, it gives CASSYSNEGYEQYF. The chain has TRBV6-5 and TRBJ2-5, with D possibly TRBD2 on 5 matching bases. The DNA matches TRBJ2-7 better at its end, which makes the J call doubtful. This CDR3 region has 14 residues. Per germline, CDR1 MNHEY and CDR2 SVGAGI.

CDR3 in DNA: TGTGCCAGCAGCCAACCAAGGACTACCGGACTGCAGTCCACTGAAGCTTTCTTT. This sequence encodes CASSQPRTTGLQSTEAFF. The chain carries TRBV4-2 and TRBJ1-1; D remains ambiguous. This CDR3 has 18 amino acids. Trimming shortened V by 2 bases and J by 4 bases, and 23 bases separated the two germline ends. Germline CDR1 LGHNA, CDR2 YNFKEQ.

The chain has TRBV7-3 and TRBJ2-3, with TRBD1 matching 7 bases. Germline values: CDR1 SGHTA, CDR2 FQGTGA. The CDR3 runs to 13 residues. Trimming removed 5 bases from V and 4 bases from J; junction bases left unmatched: 3. CDR3 sequence reads: CASSVQGSDTQYF. In DNA, the CDR3 is TGTGCCAGCAGCGTACAGGGGTCAGATACGCAGTATTTT.

The chain combines TRBV25-1 with TRBJ2-1; D not certain. CDR3 size: 13 residues. Germline V gene sequence: CDR1 MGHDK, CDR2 SYGVNS. V lost 4 bases to trimming and J lost 9 bases, with 13 bases between them. The CDR3 nucleotides are TGTGCCAGCAGTGTGACGGGTGATGCTGAGCAGTTCTTC. It yields the protein CASSVTGDAEQFF.

V gene TRBV30 combines with J gene TRBJ2-1; 7 positions agree with TRBD2. The V segment lost 0 bases and the J segment 4 bases; nucleotides outside the gene matches: 12. CDR3 length: 17 amino acids. Looked up from germline, CDR1 is GTSNPN and CDR2 is SVGIG (reference sequence). The CDR3 spells CAWSVMRGLAVYNEQFF. The CDR3 nucleotides are TGTGCCTGGAGTGTGATGAGGGGTCTAGCGGTTTACAATGAGCAGTTCTTC.

The gene calls are TRBV11-2 and TRBJ2-5; 7 bases map to TRBD2. This CDR3 contains 16 residues. J lost 4 bases, V lost 5 bases, and 13 bases had no gene match. From germline, CDR1 is SGHAT and CDR2 FQNNGV. The CDR3 here is CASSPGFGRELETQYF. The DNA for the CDR3 is TGTGCCAGCAGCCCTGGCTTCGGGCGGGAGCTAGAGACCCAGTACTTC.

V gene TRBV29-1 combines with J gene TRBJ2-5, with D possibly matching TRBD2 (5 bases). Germline-derived CDR1 and CDR2 are SQVTM and ANQGSEA. V dropped 6 bases and J dropped 1 base, with 36 bases sitting between them. This CDR3 has 21 residues. CDR3 nucleotides: TGCAGCGTCGAAACCGGGGTACGGTGGTCCTCATATCGCAATCTCCAAGAGACCCAGTACTTC. It yields the protein CSVETGVRWSSYRNLQETQYF.

V is TRBV14 and J is TRBJ1-2; D is perhaps TRBD1 (5 bases). Trimming left V 0 bases short and J 2 bases short, with 13 bases between. This CDR3 region has 16 residues. CDR1 and CDR2 (germline): SGHDN, FVKESK. This chain's CDR3 is CASSQDLVGANYGYTF. The CDR3 nucleotides are TGTGCCAGCAGCCAAGATCTGGTAGGGGCGAACTATGGCTACACCTTC. The whole variable domain, filled in from reference TRBV14 and TRBJ1-2, reads EAGVTQFPSHSVIEKGQTVTLRCDPISGHDNLYWYRRVMGKEIKFLLHFVKESKQDESGMPNNRFLAERTGGTYSTLKVQPAELEDSGVYFCASSQDLVGANYGYTFGSGTRLTVV.

The rearrangement links TRBV5-4 to TRBJ2-5; 8 bases are a match to TRBD2. The CDR3 extends over 18 amino acids. Germline V gives CDR1 SGHNT, CDR2 YYREEE (reference sequence). V was clipped by 4 bases and J by 3 bases; unmatched bases: 17. CDR3 coding DNA: TGTGCCAGCAGCCGACCGGGACTAGTAGTTTTGTTAGAAGAGACCCAGTACTTC. Its protein product is CASSRPGLVVLLEETQYF.

The V call is TRBV2, the J call TRBJ1-6; TRBD1 might be the D (5 bases). V was pared by 3 bases and J by 5 bases, with 8 bases between. The germline V gene encodes CDR1 SNHLY and CDR2 FYNNEI. The CDR3 sequence is 14 residues long. The CDR3 sequence: CASSEQGHNSPLHF. As DNA, the CDR3 is TGTGCCAGCAGTGAGCAGGGTCATAATTCACCCCTCCACTTT.

This chain joins TRBV6-5 and TRBJ2-5, with D tentatively TRBD1 (5 bases). The CDR3 runs to 13 residues. Germline CDR1 and CDR2: MNHEY and SVGAGI. Between the trimmed V and J ends, which lost 4 bases and 7 bases, there was a span of 13 bases. The CDR3 reads CASSSGSAGTQYF. Written as DNA, the CDR3 is TGTGCCAGCAGTTCAGGGTCCGCTGGGACCCAGTACTTC.

The V gene is TRBV6-6, the J gene TRBJ2-5; no clear D gene. With 2 bases removed from V and 5 bases from J, the gap between germline ends came to 6 bases. This CDR3 is built from 12 residues. Germline V lookup: CDR1 MNHNY, CDR2 SVGAGI (reference sequence). CDR3 sequence reads: CASSYRRETQYF. The CDR3 bases are TGTGCCAGCAGTTACCGGCGGGAGACCCAGTACTTC.

The V gene is TRBV29-1, the J gene TRBJ1-2, with D uncertain. Trimming took 3 bases from V and 2 from J, leaving 7 bases between them. The CDR3 spans 12 residues. Germline V gene data show CDR1 as SQVTM and CDR2 as ANQGSEA. CDR3 DNA: TGCAGCGTTGACTCCGGGAACTATGGCTACACCTTC. This translates into CSVDSGNYGYTF.